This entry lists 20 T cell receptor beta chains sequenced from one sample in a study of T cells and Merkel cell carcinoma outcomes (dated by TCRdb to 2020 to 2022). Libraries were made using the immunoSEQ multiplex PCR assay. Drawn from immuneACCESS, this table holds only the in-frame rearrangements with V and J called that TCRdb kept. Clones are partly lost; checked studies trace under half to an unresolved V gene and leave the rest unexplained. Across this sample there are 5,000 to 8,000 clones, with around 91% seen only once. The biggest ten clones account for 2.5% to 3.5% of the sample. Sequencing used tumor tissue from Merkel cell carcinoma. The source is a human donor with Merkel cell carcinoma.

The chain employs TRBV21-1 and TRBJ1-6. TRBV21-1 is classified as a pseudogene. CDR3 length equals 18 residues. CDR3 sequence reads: CASSKTCGRSSYNSPLHF. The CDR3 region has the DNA TGTGCCAGCAGCAAAACTTGTGGCAGGAGCTCCTATAATTCACCCCTCCACTTT.

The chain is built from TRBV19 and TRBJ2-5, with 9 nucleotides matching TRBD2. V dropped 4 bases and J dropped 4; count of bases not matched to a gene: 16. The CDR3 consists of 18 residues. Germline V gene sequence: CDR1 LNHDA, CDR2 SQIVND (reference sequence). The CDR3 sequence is CASSSRAASGEGGETQYF. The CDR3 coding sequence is TGTGCCAGTAGTAGCCGTGCAGCTAGCGGGGAAGGAGGAGAGACCCAGTACTTC.

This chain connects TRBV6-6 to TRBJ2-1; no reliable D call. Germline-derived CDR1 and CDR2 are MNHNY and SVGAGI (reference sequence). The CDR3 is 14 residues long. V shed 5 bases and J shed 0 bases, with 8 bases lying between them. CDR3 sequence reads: CASSLTSSYNEQFF. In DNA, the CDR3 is TGTGCCAGCAGTCTAACGAGCTCCTACAATGAGCAGTTCTTC.

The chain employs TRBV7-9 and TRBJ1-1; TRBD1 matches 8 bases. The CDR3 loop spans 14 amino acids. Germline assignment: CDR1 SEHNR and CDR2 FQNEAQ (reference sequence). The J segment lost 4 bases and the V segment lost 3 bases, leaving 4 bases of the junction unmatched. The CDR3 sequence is CASSFITGGTEAFF. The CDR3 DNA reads TGTGCCAGCAGCTTCATAACAGGGGGCACTGAAGCTTTCTTT.

As DNA, the CDR3 is TGCGCCAGTCATCGGGAGGGCAATGAGCAGTTCTTC. Translating it yields CASHREGNEQFF. The chain couples TRBV5-1 to TRBJ2-1; TRBD2 matches at 8 bases. Germline assignment: CDR1 SGHRS and CDR2 YFSETQ. This CDR3 is built from 12 residues. The V segment lost 8 bases and the J segment 6 bases; nucleotides outside the gene matches: 4. The full variable domain, rest sourced from reference TRBV5-1 and TRBJ2-1, is KAGVTQTPRYLIKTRGQQVTLSCSPISGHRSVSWYQQTPGQGLQFLFEYFSETQRNKGNFPGRFSGRQFSNSRSEMNVSTLELGDSALYLCASHREGNEQFFGPGTRLTVL.

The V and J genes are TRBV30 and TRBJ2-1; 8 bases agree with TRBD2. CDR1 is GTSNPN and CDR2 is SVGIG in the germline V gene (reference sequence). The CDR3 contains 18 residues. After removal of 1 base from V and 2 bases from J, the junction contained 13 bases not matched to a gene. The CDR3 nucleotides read TGTGCCTGGAGTGGTTTTGTAGCGGGGAGACCGCCCTACAATGAGCAGTTCTTC. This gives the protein CAWSGFVAGRPPYNEQFF.

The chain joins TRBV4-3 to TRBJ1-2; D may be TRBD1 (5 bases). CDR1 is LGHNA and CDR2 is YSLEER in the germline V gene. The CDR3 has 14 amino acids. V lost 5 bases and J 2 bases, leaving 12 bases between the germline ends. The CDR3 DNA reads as TGCGCCAGCAGCTCAGGGTATTCGAACTATGGCTACACCTTC. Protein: CASSSGYSNYGYTF.

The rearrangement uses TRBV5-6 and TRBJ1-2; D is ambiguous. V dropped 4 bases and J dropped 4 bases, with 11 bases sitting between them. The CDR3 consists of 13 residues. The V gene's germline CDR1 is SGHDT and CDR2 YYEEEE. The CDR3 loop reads CASSLESGYGYTF. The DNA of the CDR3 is TGTGCCAGCAGCCTAGAGTCTGGCTATGGCTACACCTTC.

The CDR3 coding sequence is TGTGCCAGCAGCTCAACTAATACGCAGTATTTT. Residues: CASSSTNTQYF. The chain links TRBV13 to TRBJ2-3; D remains ambiguous. The CDR3 is made up of 11 amino acids. The V and J ends lost 4 bases and 7 bases respectively, with 6 bases between them. Germline loops: CDR1 PRHDT, CDR2 FYEKMQ (reference sequence).

CDR3 loop: CASSNRGRGETQYF. The CDR3 DNA is TGTGCCAGCAGCAACAGGGGGCGCGGAGAGACCCAGTACTTC. V is TRBV5-4 and J is TRBJ2-5; the match to TRBD1 covers 9 bases. CDR1 and CDR2 from the germline V gene are SGHNT and YYREEE (reference sequence). With 4 bases clipped from V and 4 bases from J, the junction kept 5 bases outside the gene matches. The CDR3 length is 14 residues.

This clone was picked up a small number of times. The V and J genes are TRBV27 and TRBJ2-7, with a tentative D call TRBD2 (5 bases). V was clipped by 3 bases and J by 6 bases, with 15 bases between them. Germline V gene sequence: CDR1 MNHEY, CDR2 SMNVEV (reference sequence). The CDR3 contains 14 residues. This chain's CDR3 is CASSFTGGGREQYF. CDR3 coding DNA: TGTGCCAGCAGTTTCACGGGTGGCGGGCGCGAGCAGTACTTC.

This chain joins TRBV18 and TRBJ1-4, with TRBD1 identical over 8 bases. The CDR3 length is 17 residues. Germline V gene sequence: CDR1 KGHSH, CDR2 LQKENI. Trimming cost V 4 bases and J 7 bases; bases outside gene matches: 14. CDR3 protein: CASSQTLGTGGGEKLFF. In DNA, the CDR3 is TGTGCCAGCTCACAAACCCTAGGAACAGGGGGAGGTGAAAAACTGTTTTTT.

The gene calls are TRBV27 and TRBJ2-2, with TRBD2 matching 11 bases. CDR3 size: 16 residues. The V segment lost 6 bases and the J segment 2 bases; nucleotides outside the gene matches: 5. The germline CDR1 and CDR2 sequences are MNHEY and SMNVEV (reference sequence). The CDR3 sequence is CASSWGLAANTGELFF. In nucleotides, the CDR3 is TGTGCCAGCAGCTGGGGACTAGCGGCCAACACCGGGGAGCTGTTTTTT.

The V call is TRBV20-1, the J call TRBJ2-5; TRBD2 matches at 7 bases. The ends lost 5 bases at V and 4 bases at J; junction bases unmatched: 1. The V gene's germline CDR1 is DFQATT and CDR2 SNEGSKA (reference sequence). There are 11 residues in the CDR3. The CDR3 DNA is TGCAGTGCTTCGGGAGGAGAGACCCAGTACTTC. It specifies CSASGGETQYF.

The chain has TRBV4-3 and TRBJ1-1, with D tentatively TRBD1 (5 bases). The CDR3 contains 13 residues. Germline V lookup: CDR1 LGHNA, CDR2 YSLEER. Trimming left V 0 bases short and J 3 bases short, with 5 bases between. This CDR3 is CASSQDRDTEAFF. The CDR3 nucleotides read TGCGCCAGCAGCCAAGACAGGGACACTGAAGCTTTCTTT.

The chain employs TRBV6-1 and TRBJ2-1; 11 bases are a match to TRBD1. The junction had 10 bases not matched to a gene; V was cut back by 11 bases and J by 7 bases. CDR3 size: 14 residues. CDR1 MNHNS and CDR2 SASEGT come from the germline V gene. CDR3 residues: CAAMARDRGNEQFF. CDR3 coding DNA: TGTGCCGCGATGGCACGGGACAGGGGGAATGAGCAGTTCTTC.

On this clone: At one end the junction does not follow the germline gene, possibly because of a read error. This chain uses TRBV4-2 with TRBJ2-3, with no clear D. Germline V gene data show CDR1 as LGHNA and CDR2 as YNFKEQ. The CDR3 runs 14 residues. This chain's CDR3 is CASSQETSTDTQDF. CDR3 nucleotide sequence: TGTGCCAGCAGCCAAGAAACCAGCACAGATACGCAGGATTTT.

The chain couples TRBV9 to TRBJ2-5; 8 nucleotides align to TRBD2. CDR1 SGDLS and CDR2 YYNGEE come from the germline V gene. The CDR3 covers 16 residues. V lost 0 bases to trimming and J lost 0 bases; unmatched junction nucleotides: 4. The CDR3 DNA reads TGTGCCAGCAGCGTAGGGGCTAGCGGGCACCAAGAGACCCAGTACTTC. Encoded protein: CASSVGASGHQETQYF. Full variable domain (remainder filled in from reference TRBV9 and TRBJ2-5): DSGVTQTPKHLITATGQRVTLRCSPRSGDLSVYWYQQSLDQGLQFLIQYYNGEERAKGNILERFSAQQFPDLHSELNLSSLELGDSALYFCASSVGASGHQETQYFGPGTRLLVL.

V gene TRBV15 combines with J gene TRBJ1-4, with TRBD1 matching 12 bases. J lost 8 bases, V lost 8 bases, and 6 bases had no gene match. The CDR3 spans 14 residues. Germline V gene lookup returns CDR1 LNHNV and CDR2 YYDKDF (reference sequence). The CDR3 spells CATGDRGREEKLFF. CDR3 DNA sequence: TGTGCCACCGGGGACAGGGGGCGTGAGGAAAAACTGTTTTTT.

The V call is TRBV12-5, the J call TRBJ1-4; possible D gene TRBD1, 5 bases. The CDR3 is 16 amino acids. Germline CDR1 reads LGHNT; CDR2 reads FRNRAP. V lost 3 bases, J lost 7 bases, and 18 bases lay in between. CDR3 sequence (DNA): TGTGCTAGTGGTTTCGGTCCCCAGGGCAGAGGTGAAAAACTGTTTTTT. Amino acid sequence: CASGFGPQGRGEKLFF.